This entry concerns a single T cell receptor (beta chain). The CDR3 loop spans 14 amino acids. Looked up from germline, CDR1 is ENHRY and CDR2 is SYGVKD. After removal of 4 bases from V and 4 bases from J, the junction contained 3 bases not matched to a gene. The data are from a study of T cell changes during pregnancy in multiple sclerosis. Produced via immunoSEQ multiplex PCR; TCRdb's table is partial and in-frame only. This table has tens of thousands of clones, 80% to 95% appearing once. This sequence joins TRBV10-3 and TRBJ1-5, with 8 bases fitting TRBD1. Here the sequenced sample was peripheral blood, taken before pregnancy. The source is a female donor with multiple sclerosis, enrolled in a pregnancy study. Written as DNA, the CDR3 is TGTGCCATCAGTGGACAGGGGAGGAATCAGCCCCAGCATTTT. As protein: CAISGQGRNQPQHF.